The 6 T cell receptor beta chains reported below all come from one sample, sequenced in a study of blood T cell repertoires in COVID-19. The repertoire was sequenced with immunoSEQ multiplex PCR; TCRdb's copy has only in-frame clones and lacks some. This table holds 130,000 or so clones, around 89% found once. The material sequenced was peripheral blood. These receptor sequences come from a man aged 45-65 years with acute or convalescent COVID-19.

The chain has TRBV21-1 and TRBJ1-1; the table's D call, TRBD1, was not checked against the DNA. TRBV21-1 is an annotated pseudogene. The CDR3 is 15 residues long. The CDR3 DNA is TGTGCCAGCAGCAAAAAGGGGCGCCGAAACACTGAAGCTTTCTTT. Protein product: CASSKKGRRNTEAFF.

The table lists this clone with a count of one. The V call is TRBV29-1, the J call TRBJ1-1; 7 bases match TRBD1. Germline V gene data show CDR1 as SQVTM and CDR2 as ANQGSEA. The CDR3 runs 15 residues. V shed 5 bases and J 4 bases; nucleotides not matched to a gene: 13. CDR3 sequence: CSVRSPGQSGTEAFF. The CDR3, as DNA: TGCAGCGTTCGATCTCCGGGACAGTCGGGCACTGAAGCTTTCTTT.

The chain recombines TRBV29-1 with TRBJ2-3; D uncertain. This CDR3 has 12 residues. Per the germline V gene, CDR1 is SQVTM and CDR2 is ANQGSEA. Trimming pared 0 bases from V and 1 base from J, leaving 2 bases between. The CDR3 reads CSVEDGTDTQYF. The CDR3, as DNA: TGCAGCGTTGAAGACGGCACAGATACGCAGTATTTT.

The CDR3 bases are TGTGCCAGCGCGGGAGGCCCTGACGCCGAGGGGCAGTTCTTC. This translates into CASAGGPDAEGQFF. The chain combines TRBV28 with TRBJ2-1; 8 bases map to TRBD2. Germline CDR1 reads MDHEN; CDR2 reads SYDVKM. The ends lost 8 bases at V and 12 bases at J; junction bases unmatched: 15. This CDR3 has 14 residues.

The V and J genes are TRBV7-9 and TRBJ2-7; 9 bases are a match to TRBD1. The CDR3 covers 13 residues. The germline V gene has CDR1 SEHNR and CDR2 FQNEAQ (reference sequence). After removal of 3 bases from V and 3 bases from J, the junction contained 0 bases not matched to a gene. The CDR3, as DNA: TGTGCCAGCAGCTTGACAGGGGGCTACGAGCAGTACTTC. It yields the protein CASSLTGGYEQYF. The full variable domain, with the rest looked up from reference TRBV7-9 and TRBJ2-7, is DTGVSQNPRHKITKRGQNVTFRCDPISEHNRLYWYRQTLGQGPEFLTYFQNEAQLEKSRLLSDRFSAERPKGSFSTLEIQRTEQGDSAMYLCASSLTGGYEQYFGPGTRLTVT.

The chain joins TRBV6-5 to TRBJ1-2, with a weak D call TRBD1 (6 bases). V lost 6 bases and J 5 bases, leaving 16 bases between the germline ends. Germline V lookup: CDR1 MNHEY, CDR2 SVGAGI. The CDR3 spans 14 residues. CDR3 amino acids: CASSQPGQPYGYTF. The CDR3 nucleotides read TGTGCCAGCAGCCAACCCGGACAGCCATATGGCTACACCTTC.